A single sample is the source of the 8 T cell receptor beta chains below, sequenced in a study of blood T cell repertoires in COVID-19. Sequencing used immunoSEQ multiplex PCR; TCRdb keeps in-frame clones, though not all of them. The sample contains about 150,000 clones, around nine tenths of which appear only once. The source material was peripheral blood. These receptors were obtained from a man aged 55 to 70 with active or convalescent COVID-19.

The V and J genes are TRBV20-1 and TRBJ2-3; 10 bases fit TRBD2. Per the germline V gene, CDR1 is DFQATT and CDR2 is SNEGSKA (reference sequence). Trimming at V came to 3 bases and at J to 7 bases, leaving 10 bases not matched to a gene. This CDR3 comprises 15 residues. The CDR3 DNA sequence: TGCAGTGCTAGTTATCTAGCGGGGGAGGGGAATACGCAGTATTTT. This codes for CSASYLAGEGNTQYF.

This chain links TRBV7-2 with TRBJ2-1, with 11 nucleotides matching TRBD2. The CDR3 is made up of 16 amino acids. V lost 8 bases and J lost 8; bases outside the gene matches: 14. CDR1 SGHTA and CDR2 FQGNSA come from the germline V gene. Here the CDR3 DNA reads TGTGCCAGCTCCTCTTTAGCGGGAGGGCCTCGCCATGAGCAGTTCTTC. Translation gives CASSSLAGGPRHEQFF.

The CDR3 sequence: CASSRGQGFGGETQYF. The CDR3 nucleotides are TGCGCCAGCAGCCGAGGACAGGGATTCGGGGGGGAGACCCAGTACTTC. The V call is TRBV5-1, the J call TRBJ2-5; a possible D gene is TRBD1 (8 bases). This CDR3 is 16 amino acids long. Trimming removed 4 bases at V and 5 bases at J, with 21 bases between. Germline-derived CDR1 and CDR2 are SGHRS and YFSETQ.

The chain uses TRBV5-1 and TRBJ1-5; the match to TRBD1 covers 10 bases. The CDR3 spans 15 residues. Germline V lookup: CDR1 SGHRS, CDR2 YFSETQ. Trimming took 4 bases from V and 1 from J; bases not matched to a gene: 2. This chain's CDR3 is CASSRGQGSNQPQHF. DNA of the CDR3: TGCGCCAGCAGCCGGGGACAGGGGAGCAATCAGCCCCAGCATTTT.

The genes are TRBV11-3 and TRBJ2-3; TRBD2 agrees at 15 bases. The CDR3 consists of 18 residues. Germline V gene lookup returns CDR1 SGHNT and CDR2 YENEEA. J was trimmed by 6 bases and V by 4 bases; bases with no gene match: 11. The CDR3 spells CASSSHGLAGGRGDTQYF. The DNA for the CDR3 is TGTGCCAGCAGCTCGCACGGACTAGCGGGAGGGCGAGGCGATACGCAGTATTTT.

The chain carries TRBV30 and TRBJ2-2, with no clear D. Germline V CDR1 and CDR2: GTSNPN, SVGIG (reference sequence). The CDR3 has 14 amino acids. Trimming stripped 0 bases from V and 0 bases from J, with 5 bases between. CDR3 DNA: TGTGCCTGGAGTGTACTTCCGAACACCGGGGAGCTGTTTTTT. This gives the protein CAWSVLPNTGELFF.

J is TRBJ2-1 and V is TRBV9, with a possible D match to TRBD2 (5 bases). Trimming stripped 3 bases from V and 3 bases from J, with 13 bases between. CDR1 SGDLS and CDR2 YYNGEE come from the germline V gene. CDR3 length: 15 residues. The CDR3 protein is CASSAPSGLYNEQFF. The CDR3 DNA reads as TGTGCCAGCAGCGCTCCCAGCGGCCTCTACAATGAGCAGTTCTTC.

This rearrangement joins TRBV5-1 to TRBJ2-2, with D possibly TRBD2 on 6 matching bases. The CDR3 has 14 amino acids. Trimming stripped 4 bases from V and 0 bases from J, with 7 bases between. Germline V gene data show CDR1 as SGHRS and CDR2 as YFSETQ. The CDR3 sequence: CASSGLSNTGELFF. The CDR3 DNA is TGCGCCAGCAGCGGACTATCGAACACCGGGGAGCTGTTTTTT.